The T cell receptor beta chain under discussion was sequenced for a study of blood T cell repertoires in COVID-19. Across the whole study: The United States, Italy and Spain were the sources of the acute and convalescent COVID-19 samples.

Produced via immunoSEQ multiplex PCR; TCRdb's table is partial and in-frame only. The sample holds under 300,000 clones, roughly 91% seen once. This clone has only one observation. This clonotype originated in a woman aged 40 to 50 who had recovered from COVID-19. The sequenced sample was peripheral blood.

The CDR3 DNA reads TGCGCCAGCAGCCCCCAAGGGCAGGGTAAGGGATCCTACAATGAGCAGTTCTTC. It is translated as CASSPQGQGKGSYNEQFF. V and J are TRBV4-3 and TRBJ2-1; perhaps TRBD1 as D (5 bases). Germline loops: CDR1 LGHNA, CDR2 YSLEER. This CDR3 comprises 18 residues. V lost 4 bases to trimming and J lost 1 base, with 20 bases between them.